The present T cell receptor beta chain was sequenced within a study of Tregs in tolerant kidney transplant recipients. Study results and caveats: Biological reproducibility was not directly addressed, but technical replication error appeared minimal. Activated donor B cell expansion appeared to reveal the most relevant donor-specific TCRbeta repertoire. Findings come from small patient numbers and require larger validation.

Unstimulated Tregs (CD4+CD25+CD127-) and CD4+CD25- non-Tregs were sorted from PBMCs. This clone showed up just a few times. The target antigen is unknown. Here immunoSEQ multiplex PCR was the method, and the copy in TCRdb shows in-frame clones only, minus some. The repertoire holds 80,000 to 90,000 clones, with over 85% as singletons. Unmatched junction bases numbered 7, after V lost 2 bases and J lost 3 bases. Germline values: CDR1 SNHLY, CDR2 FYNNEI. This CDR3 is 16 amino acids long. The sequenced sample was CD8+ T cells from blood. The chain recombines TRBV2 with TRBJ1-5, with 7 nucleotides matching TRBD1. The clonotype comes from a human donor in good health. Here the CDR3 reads CASSEWTGQSNQPQHF. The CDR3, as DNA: TGTGCCAGCAGTGAATGGACAGGCCAATCCAATCAGCCCCAGCATTTT.